Sequencing of this TCR beta chain was carried out in a study of lymphopenia after photon versus proton radiotherapy. J lost 7 bases, V lost 6 bases, and 4 bases had no gene match. This CDR3 has 13 amino acids. The germline V gene encodes CDR1 ENHRY and CDR2 SYGVKD. Remarks on this clone: What it binds is unknown.

Repertoires were generated with immunoSEQ multiplex PCR, while TCRdb's copy carries only in-frame clones and drops some. Seen here are around 160,000 clones, approximately 86% observed once, and the top ten hold about 4.7%. Whole-study results and caveats: Post-nadir TCR diversity decline inversely tracked overall survival among those who died. Relative stability marked proton patients; photon patients lost diversity and naive cells.

The material sequenced was peripheral blood, taken from a patient treated with photon-based radiotherapy. The chain carries TRBV10-3 and TRBJ2-2; 8 bases map to TRBD2. The receptor's source is a man aged 50 to 60 with gastric cancer. The CDR3, as DNA: TGTGCCATCAGCCGCGGGGGGAACGGGGAGCTGTTTTTT. Its translation: CAISRGGNGELFF.